This T cell receptor (beta chain) comes out of a study of OX40 agonist ivuxolimab in advanced cancers. Study context: Ivuxolimab was administered intravenously to patients at 0.01 to 10 mg/kg every 2 weeks. Study-level results: The mean number of expanded clones was higher in CD8+ T cells than in CD4+. By week 6 at 0.1 to 3.0 mg/kg, blood CD4+ and CD8+ T cells had expanded clonally.

This table comes from immunoSEQ multiplex PCR, and its TCRdb copy is limited to in-frame clones, with some not included. The repertoire has 20,000 to 25,000 clones, approximately 86% of them found once; the top ten carry around 27%. A word on this clone: What it binds is unknown.

This CDR3 is built from 16 residues. V trimming: 7 bases; J trimming: 10 bases; junction bases outside the gene matches: 13. Per the germline V gene, CDR1 is SNHLY and CDR2 is FYNNEI. V is TRBV2 and J is TRBJ2-1, with 13 bases fitting TRBD2. The sequences come from CD4+ or CD8+ T cells sorted from blood, collected in a trial of the OX40 agonist ivuxolimab. This clonotype was obtained from an adult with an advanced solid tumor such as melanoma, head and neck, liver or kidney cancer. CDR3 bases: TGTGCCAGCACTGGGACTAGCGGGATAACGAGTTGGGAGCAGTTCTTC. Its protein is CASTGTSGITSWEQFF.